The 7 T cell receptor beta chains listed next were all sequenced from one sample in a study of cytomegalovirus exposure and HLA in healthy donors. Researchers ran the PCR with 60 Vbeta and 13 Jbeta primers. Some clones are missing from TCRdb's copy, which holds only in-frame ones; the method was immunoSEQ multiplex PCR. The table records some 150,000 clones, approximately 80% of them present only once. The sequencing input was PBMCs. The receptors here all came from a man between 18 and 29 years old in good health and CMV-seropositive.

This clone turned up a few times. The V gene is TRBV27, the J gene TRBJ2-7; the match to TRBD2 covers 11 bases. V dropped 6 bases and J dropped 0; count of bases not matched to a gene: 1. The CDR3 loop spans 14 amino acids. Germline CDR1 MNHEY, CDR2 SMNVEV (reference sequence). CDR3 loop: CASRLAGGSYEQYF. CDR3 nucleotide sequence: TGTGCCAGCAGGCTAGCGGGAGGCTCCTACGAGCAGTACTTC.

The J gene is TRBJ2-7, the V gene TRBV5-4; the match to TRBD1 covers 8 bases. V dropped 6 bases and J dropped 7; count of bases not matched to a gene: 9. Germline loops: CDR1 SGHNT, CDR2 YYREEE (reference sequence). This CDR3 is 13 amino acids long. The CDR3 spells CASNDRGHGEQYF. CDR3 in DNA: TGTGCCAGCAACGACAGGGGTCATGGGGAGCAGTACTTC.

The CDR3 DNA sequence: TGTGCCAGCAGTTCGTCTTTAGCGGGAGACTACGAGCAGTACTTC. Encoded protein: CASSSSLAGDYEQYF. The V and J genes are TRBV6-5 and TRBJ2-7; 9 bases match TRBD2. V gave up 4 bases and J gave up 3 bases; unmatched junction bases: 7. The germline CDR1 and CDR2 sequences are MNHEY and SVGAGI. The length of the CDR3 is 15 residues.

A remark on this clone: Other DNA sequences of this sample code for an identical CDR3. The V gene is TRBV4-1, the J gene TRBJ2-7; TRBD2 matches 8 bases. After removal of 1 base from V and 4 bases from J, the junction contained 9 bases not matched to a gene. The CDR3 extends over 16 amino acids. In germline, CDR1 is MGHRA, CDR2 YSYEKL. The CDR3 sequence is CASSQASAAGEYEQYF. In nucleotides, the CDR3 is TGCGCCAGCAGCCAAGCCTCGGCAGCGGGAGAATACGAGCAGTACTTC.

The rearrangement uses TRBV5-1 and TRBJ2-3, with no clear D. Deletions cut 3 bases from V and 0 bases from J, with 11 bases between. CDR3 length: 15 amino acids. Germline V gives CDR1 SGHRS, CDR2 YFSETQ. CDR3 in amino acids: CASSYQTSSTDTQYF. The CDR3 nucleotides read TGCGCCAGCAGCTATCAAACTTCTAGCACAGATACGCAGTATTTT. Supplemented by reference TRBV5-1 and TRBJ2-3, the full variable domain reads KAGVTQTPRYLIKTRGQQVTLSCSPISGHRSVSWYQQTPGQGLQFLFEYFSETQRNKGNFPGRFSGRQFSNSRSEMNVSTLELGDSALYLCASSYQTSSTDTQYFGPGTRLTVL.

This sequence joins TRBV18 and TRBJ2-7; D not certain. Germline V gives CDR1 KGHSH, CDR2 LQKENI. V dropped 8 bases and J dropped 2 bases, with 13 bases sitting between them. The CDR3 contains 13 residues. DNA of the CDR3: TGTGCCAGCGCTGCGGAAGCAGCCTACGAGCAGTACTTC. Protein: CASAAEAAYEQYF.

CDR3 loop: CASSDQTSNTGELFF. The CDR3 DNA reads TGTGCCAGCAGCGACCAGACATCGAACACCGGGGAGCTGTTTTTT. The chain is built from TRBV5-4 and TRBJ2-2; D is ambiguous. V lost 4 bases to trimming and J lost 0 bases, with 10 bases between them. Looked up from germline, CDR1 is SGHNT and CDR2 is YYREEE (reference sequence). This CDR3 region has 15 residues. Drawing the rest from reference TRBV5-4 and TRBJ2-2, the complete variable domain is ETGVTQSPTHLIKTRGQQVTLRCSSQSGHNTVSWYQQALGQGPQFIFQYYREEENGRGNFPPRFSGLQFPNYSSELNVNALELDDSALYLCASSDQTSNTGELFFGEGSRLTVL.